The sequence of this T cell receptor (beta chain) was determined in a study of shared clonotypes between healthy human individuals. CDR1 and CDR2 from the germline V gene are SGHRS and YFSETQ. Germline trimming cut 2 bases from V and 6 bases from J; bases unmatched to any gene: 6. The CDR3 runs 16 residues. Study-wide results and caveats: Estimated richness values were generally larger in naive subsets than in memory subsets.

With regard to this clone: Its target is not known.

Profiled with immunoSEQ multiplex PCR; TCRdb holds only in-frame clones, not every one. The sample includes about 2.5 million clones, 92% seen only once; the top ten take around 0.35%. The sample comprised naive CD4+ T cells from PBMCs. Subset described: CD45RA+ positively selected. V and J are TRBV5-1 and TRBJ2-3; 13 nucleotides line up with TRBD2. The receptor comes from a young man in good health. Some clones in this sample may be carry-over from other donors' samples. CDR3 nucleotides: TGCGCCAGCAGCTTTGGACTAGCGGGAGTTTTGGATACGCAGTATTTT. This sequence encodes CASSFGLAGVLDTQYF.